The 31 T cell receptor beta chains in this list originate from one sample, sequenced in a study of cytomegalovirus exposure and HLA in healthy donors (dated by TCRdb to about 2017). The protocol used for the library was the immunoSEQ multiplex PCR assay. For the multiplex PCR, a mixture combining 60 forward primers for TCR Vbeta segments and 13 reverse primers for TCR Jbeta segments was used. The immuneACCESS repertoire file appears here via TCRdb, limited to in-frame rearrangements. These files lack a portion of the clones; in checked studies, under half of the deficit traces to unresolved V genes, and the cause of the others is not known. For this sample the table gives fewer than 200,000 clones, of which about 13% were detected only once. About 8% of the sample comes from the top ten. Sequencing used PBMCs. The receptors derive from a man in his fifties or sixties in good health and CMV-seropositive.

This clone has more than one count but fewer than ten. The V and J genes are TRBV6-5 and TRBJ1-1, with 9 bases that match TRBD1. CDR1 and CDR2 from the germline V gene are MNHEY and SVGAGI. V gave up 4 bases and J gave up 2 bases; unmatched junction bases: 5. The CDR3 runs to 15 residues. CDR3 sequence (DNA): TGTGCCAGCAGTTCGGACAGGGGCGAAAACACTGAAGCTTTCTTT. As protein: CASSSDRGENTEAFF.

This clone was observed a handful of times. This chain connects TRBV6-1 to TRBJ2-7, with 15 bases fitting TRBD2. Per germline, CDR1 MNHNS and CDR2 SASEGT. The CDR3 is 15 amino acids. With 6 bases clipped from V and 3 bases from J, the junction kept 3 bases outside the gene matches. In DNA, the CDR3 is TGTGCCAGCAGGCCGGGACTAGCGGGGGGCTACGAGCAGTACGTC. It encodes CASRPGLAGGYEQYV.

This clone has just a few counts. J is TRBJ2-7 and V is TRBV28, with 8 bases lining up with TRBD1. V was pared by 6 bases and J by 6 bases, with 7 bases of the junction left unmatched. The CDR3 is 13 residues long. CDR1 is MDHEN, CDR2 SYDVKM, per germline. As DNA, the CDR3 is TGTGCCAGCAGCAGCTCCAGGGGGCTCGAGCAGTACGTC. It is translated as CASSSSRGLEQYV.

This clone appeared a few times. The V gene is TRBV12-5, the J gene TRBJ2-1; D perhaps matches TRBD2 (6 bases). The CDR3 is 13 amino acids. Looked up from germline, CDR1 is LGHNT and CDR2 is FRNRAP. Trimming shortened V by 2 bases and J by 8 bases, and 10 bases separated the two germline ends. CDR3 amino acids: CASGLHGGDEQFF. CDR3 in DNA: TGTGCTAGTGGTTTGCACGGAGGGGATGAGCAGTTCTTC. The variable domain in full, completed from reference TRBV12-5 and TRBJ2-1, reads DARVTQTPRHKVTEMGQEVTMRCQPILGHNTVFWYRQTMMQGLELLAYFRNRAPLDDSGMPKDRFSAEMPDATLATLKIQPSEPRDSAVYFCASGLHGGDEQFFGPGTRLTVL.

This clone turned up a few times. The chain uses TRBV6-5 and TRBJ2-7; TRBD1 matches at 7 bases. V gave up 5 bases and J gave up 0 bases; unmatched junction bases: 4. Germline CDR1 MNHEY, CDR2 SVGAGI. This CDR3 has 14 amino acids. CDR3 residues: CASSRDSFSYEQYF. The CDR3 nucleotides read TGTGCCAGCAGTAGGGACAGCTTCTCCTACGAGCAGTACTTC.

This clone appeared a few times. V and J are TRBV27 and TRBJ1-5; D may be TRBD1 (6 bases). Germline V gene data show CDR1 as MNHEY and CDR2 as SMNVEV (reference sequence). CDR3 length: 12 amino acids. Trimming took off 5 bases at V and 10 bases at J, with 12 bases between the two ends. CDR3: CASSTGFSPQHF. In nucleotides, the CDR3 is TGTGCCAGCAGTACAGGGTTTAGCCCCCAGCATTTT.

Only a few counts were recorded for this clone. For the CDR3, the DNA is TGTGCCAGCAGCTTGAGACAGGGGGAGGACACTGAAGCTTTCTTT. Translated, it gives CASSLRQGEDTEAFF. This chain uses TRBV11-3 with TRBJ1-1; 9 nucleotides agree with TRBD1. This CDR3 contains 15 residues. Germline CDR1 reads SGHNT; CDR2 reads YENEEA. V was clipped by 3 bases and J by 3 bases; unmatched bases: 5.

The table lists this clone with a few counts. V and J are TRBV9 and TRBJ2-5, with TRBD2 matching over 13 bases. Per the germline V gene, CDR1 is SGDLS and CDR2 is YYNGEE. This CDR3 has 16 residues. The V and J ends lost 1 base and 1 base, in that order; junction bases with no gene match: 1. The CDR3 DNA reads TGTGCCAGCAGCGTAAGGACTAGCGGGGGCCAAGAGACCCAGTACTTC. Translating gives CASSVRTSGGQETQYF.

The CDR3 region is CASVIQGQMGYTF. CDR3 bases: TGTGCCAGCGTAATACAGGGACAGATGGGCTACACCTTC. The chain combines TRBV19 with TRBJ1-2; 7 positions match TRBD1. This CDR3 spans 13 amino acids. From germline, CDR1 is LNHDA and CDR2 SQIVND (reference sequence). The J segment lost 8 bases and the V segment lost 9 bases, leaving 12 bases of the junction unmatched.

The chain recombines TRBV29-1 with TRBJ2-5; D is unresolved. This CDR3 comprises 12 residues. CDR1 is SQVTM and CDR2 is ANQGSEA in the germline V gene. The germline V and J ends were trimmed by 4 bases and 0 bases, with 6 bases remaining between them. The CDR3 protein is CSVGGYQETQYF. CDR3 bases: TGCAGCGTTGGCGGCTACCAAGAGACCCAGTACTTC.

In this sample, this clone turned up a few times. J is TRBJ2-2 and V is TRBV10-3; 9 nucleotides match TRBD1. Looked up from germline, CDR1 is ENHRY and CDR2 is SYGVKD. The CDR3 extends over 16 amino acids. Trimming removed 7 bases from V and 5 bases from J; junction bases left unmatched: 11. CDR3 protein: CAIMSYRGLGTGELFF. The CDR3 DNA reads TGTGCCATCATGAGTTACAGGGGGCTAGGAACCGGGGAGCTGTTTTTT.

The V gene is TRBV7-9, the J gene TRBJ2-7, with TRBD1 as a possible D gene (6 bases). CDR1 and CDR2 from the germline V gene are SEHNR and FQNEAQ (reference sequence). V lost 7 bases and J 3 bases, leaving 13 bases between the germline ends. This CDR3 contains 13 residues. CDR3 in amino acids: CASKGERVYEQYF. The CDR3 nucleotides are TGTGCCAGCAAGGGGGAAAGGGTCTACGAGCAGTACTTC.

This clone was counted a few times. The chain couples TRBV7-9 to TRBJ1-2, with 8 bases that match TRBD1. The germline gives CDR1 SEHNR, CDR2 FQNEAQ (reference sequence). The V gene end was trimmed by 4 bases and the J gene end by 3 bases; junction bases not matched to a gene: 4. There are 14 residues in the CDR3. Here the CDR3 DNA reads TGTGCCAGCAGCTCCGGACAGGGAGACTATGGCTACACCTTC. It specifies CASSSGQGDYGYTF.

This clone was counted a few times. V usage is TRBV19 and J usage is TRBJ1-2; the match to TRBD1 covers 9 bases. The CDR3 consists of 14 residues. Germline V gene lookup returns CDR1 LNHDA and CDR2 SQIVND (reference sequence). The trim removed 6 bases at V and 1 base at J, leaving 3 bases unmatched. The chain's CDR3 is CASSRQGDNYGYTF. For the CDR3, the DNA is TGTGCCAGTAGCCGACAGGGGGATAACTATGGCTACACCTTC.

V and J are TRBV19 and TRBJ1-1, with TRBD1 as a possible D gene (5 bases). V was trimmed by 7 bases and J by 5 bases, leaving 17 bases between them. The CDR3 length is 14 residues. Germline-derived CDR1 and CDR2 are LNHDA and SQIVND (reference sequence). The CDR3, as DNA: TGTGCCAGTATCCTAGACAGTCGAAGAACTGAAGCTTTCTTT. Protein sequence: CASILDSRRTEAFF.

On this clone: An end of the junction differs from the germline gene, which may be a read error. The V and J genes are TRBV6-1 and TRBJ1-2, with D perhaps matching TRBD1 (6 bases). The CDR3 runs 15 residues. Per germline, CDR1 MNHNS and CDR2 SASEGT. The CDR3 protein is CASREAGATPYGYTF. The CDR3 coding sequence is TGTGCCAGCAGGGAAGCAGGGGCGACACCCTATGGCTACACCTTC.

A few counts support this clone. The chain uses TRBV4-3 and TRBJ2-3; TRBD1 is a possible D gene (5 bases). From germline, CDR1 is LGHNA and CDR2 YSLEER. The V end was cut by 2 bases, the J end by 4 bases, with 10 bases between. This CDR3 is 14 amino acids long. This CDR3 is CASSQRLGADTQYF. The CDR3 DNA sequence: TGCGCCAGCAGCCAAAGATTAGGGGCAGATACGCAGTATTTT.

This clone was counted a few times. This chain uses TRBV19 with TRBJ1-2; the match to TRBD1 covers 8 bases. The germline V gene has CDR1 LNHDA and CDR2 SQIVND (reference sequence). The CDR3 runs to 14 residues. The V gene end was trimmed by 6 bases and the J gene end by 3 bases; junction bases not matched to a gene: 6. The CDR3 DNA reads TGTGCCAGTAGCCCCGGACAGGGTGACTATGGCTACACCTTC. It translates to CASSPGQGDYGYTF.

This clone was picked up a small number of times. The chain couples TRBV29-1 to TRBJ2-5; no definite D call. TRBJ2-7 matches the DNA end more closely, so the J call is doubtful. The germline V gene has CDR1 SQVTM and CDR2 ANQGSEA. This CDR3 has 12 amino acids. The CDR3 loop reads CSVVVSSYEQYF. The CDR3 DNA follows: TGCAGCGTTGTGGTTAGCTCCTACGAGCAGTACTTC.

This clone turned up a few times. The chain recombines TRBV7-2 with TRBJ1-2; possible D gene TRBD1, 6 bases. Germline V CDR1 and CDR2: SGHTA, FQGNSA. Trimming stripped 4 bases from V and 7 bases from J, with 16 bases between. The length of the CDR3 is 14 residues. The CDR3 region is CASSSLTGLRGYTF. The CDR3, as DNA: TGTGCCAGCAGCTCTCTTACAGGGTTACGTGGCTACACCTTC.

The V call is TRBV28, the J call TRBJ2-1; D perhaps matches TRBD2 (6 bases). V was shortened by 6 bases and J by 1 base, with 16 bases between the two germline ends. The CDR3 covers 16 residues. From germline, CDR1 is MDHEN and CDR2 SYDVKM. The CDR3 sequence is CASSSPSGVSYNEQFF. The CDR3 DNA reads TGTGCCAGCAGCTCCCCGTCGGGGGTTTCCTACAATGAGCAGTTCTTC.

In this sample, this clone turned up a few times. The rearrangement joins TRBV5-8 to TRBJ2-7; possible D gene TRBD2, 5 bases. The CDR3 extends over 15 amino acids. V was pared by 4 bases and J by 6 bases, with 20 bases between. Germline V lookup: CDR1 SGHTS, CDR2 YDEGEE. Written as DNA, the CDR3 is TGTGCCAGCAGCCCACCCCCGGGGAATCCGGGCGAGCAGTACGTC. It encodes CASSPPPGNPGEQYV.

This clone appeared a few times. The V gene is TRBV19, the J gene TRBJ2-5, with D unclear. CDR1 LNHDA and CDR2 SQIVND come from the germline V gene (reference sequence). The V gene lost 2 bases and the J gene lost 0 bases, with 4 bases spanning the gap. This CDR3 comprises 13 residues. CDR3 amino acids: CASSILHQETQYF. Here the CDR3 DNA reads TGTGCCAGTAGTATACTCCACCAAGAGACCCAGTACTTC.

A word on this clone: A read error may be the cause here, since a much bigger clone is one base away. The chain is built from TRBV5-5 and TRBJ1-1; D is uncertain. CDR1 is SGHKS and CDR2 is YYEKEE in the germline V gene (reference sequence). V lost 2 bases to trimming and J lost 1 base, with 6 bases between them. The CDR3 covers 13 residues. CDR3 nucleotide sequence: TGTGCCAGCAGCTTAGGAGCGAACACTGAAGCTTTCTTT. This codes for CASSLGANTEAFF.

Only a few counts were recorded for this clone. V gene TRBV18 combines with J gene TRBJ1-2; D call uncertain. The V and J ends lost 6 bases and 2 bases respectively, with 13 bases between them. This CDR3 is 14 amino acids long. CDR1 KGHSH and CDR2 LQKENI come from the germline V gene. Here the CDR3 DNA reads TGTGCCAGCTCGCCCCCTGCGGGGAACTATGGCTACACCTTC. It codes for CASSPPAGNYGYTF. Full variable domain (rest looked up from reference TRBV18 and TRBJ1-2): NAGVMQNPRHLVRRRGQEARLRCSPMKGHSHVYWYRQLPEEGLKFMVYLQKENIIDESGMPKERFSAEFPKEGPSILRIQQVVRGDSAAYFCASSPPAGNYGYTFGSGTRLTVV.

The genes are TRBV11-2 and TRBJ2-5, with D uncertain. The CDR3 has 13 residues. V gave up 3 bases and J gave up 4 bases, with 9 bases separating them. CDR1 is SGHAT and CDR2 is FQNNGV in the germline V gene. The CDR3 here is CASSLQLRETQYF. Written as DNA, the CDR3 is TGTGCCAGCAGCTTGCAGTTACGAGAGACCCAGTACTTC. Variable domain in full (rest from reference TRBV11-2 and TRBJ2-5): EAGVAQSPRYKIIEKRQSVAFWCNPISGHATLYWYQQILGQGPKLLIQFQNNGVVDDSQLPKDRFSAERLKGVDSTLKIQPAKLEDSAVYLCASSLQLRETQYFGPGTRLLVL.

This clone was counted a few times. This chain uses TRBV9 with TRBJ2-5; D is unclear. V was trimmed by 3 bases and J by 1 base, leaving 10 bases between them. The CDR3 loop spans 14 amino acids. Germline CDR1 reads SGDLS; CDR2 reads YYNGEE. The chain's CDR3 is CASSASTLQETQYF. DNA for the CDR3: TGTGCCAGCAGCGCCTCGACACTCCAAGAGACCCAGTACTTC.

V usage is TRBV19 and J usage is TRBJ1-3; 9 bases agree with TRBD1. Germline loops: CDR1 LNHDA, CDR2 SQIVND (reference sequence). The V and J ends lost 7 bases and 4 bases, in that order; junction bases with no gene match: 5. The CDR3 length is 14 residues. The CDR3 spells CASNPGQGGNTIYF. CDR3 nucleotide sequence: TGTGCCAGTAACCCGGGACAGGGAGGAAACACCATATATTTT.

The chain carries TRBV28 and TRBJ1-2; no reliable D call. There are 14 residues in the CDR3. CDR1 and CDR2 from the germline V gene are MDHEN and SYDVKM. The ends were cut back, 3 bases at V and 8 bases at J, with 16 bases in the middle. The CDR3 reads CASSFSGKGKGYTF. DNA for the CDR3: TGTGCCAGCAGTTTTTCGGGGAAGGGCAAAGGCTACACCTTC.

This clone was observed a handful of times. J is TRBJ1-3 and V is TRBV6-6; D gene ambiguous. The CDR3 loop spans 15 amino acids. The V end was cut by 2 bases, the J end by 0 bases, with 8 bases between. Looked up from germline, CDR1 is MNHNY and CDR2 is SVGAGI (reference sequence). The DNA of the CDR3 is TGTGCCAGCAGTTACACCGACTACTCTGGAAACACCATATATTTT. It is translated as CASSYTDYSGNTIYF.

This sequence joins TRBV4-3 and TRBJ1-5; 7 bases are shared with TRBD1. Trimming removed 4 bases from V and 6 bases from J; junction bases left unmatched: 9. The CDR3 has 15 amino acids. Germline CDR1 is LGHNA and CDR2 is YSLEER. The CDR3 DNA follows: TGCGCCAGCAGCCGTGAGACAGGGTCAGGTCAGCCCCAGCATTTT. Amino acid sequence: CASSRETGSGQPQHF.